Following are 6 T cell receptor beta chains from one sample sequenced in a study of T cells after yellow fever vaccination. TCRdb processed the 5' RACE reads anew with MiXCR; each CDR3 protein has one entry. The table shows roughly 300,000 distinct CDR3 sequences, with about 8.3% occurring only once. The source material was PBMCs, sampled around 45 days after the first yellow fever vaccination. All receptors come from a young man who received the YFV17D yellow fever vaccine.

This clonotype came up many times. The V call is TRBV11-2, the J call TRBJ2-1; D tentatively reads TRBD1 or TRBD2 (7 bases each). V was clipped by 7 bases and J by 3 bases, with 22 bases between them. This CDR3 is 17 amino acids long. Germline V lookup: CDR1 SGHAT, CDR2 FQNNGV. The CDR3 region has the DNA TGTGCCAGCATCAGCCCCACCAGGGGGGGCGACTACAATGAGCAGTTCTTC. Its translation: CASISPTRGGDYNEQFF. Full variable domain (outside the CDR3, taken from reference TRBV11-2 and TRBJ2-1): EAGVAQSPRYKIIEKRQSVAFWCNPISGHATLYWYQQILGQGPKLLIQFQNNGVVDDSQLPKDRFSAERLKGVDSTLKIQPAKLEDSAVYLCASISPTRGGDYNEQFFGPGTRLTVL.

The rearrangement uses TRBV7-9 and TRBJ2-3, with TRBD1 matching over 11 bases. This CDR3 contains 17 residues. Trimming removed 5 bases from V and 3 bases from J; junction bases left unmatched: 10. Germline-derived CDR1 and CDR2 are SEHNR and FQNEAQ (reference sequence). CDR3 sequence reads: CASSPKSGQGGTDTQYF. DNA for the CDR3: TGTGCCAGCAGCCCTAAATCGGGACAGGGGGGAACAGATACGCAGTATTTT.

The CDR3 spells CASSVEGDQPQHF. The CDR3 DNA follows: TGTGCCAGCAGTGTCGAGGGCGATCAGCCCCAGCATTTT. This chain joins TRBV12-3 or TRBV12-4 and TRBJ1-5; D uncertain. This CDR3 has 13 amino acids. The V end lost 5 bases, the J end lost 5 bases, and 10 bases lay between the germline ends.

This clonotype was seen only a few times. V usage is TRBV4-3 and J usage is TRBJ2-2; possible D gene TRBD2, 5 bases. Trimming took off 0 bases at V and 1 base at J, with 9 bases between the two ends. CDR3 length equals 16 residues. Per the germline V gene, CDR1 is LGHNA and CDR2 is YSLEER. This CDR3 reads CASSQDQRRNTGELFF. The CDR3 DNA reads TGCGCCAGCAGCCAAGATCAGCGGAGGAACACCGGGGAGCTGTTTTTT.

Many counts were recorded for this clonotype. The chain is built from TRBV3-1 and TRBJ2-7; D is uncertain. The length of the CDR3 is 14 residues. Trimming stripped 0 bases from V and 6 bases from J, with 12 bases between. The germline gives CDR1 LGHDT, CDR2 YNNKEL (reference sequence). The CDR3 nucleotides are TGTGCCAGCAGCCAAGAAGGACCATCCCGCGAGCAGTACTTC. Residues: CASSQEGPSREQYF.

This chain uses TRBV5-6 with TRBJ2-1; D is unresolved. V was shortened by 1 base and J by 8 bases, with 4 bases between the two germline ends. This CDR3 is 11 amino acids long. The V gene's germline CDR1 is SGHDT and CDR2 YYEEEE. The CDR3 loop reads CASSLLYEQFF. CDR3 coding DNA: TGTGCCAGCAGCTTGCTGTATGAGCAGTTCTTC.